This T cell receptor (beta chain) was sequenced during a study of shared clonotypes between healthy human individuals. The CDR3 is made up of 14 amino acids. With 4 bases clipped from V and 9 bases from J, the junction kept 9 bases outside the gene matches. Germline V gene data show CDR1 as MDHEN and CDR2 as SYDVKM. In the source study's methods: Filtering differed since immunoSEQ provided only junctions, with no quality scores. Sequencing used immunoSEQ multiplex PCR; TCRdb keeps in-frame clones, though not all of them. V, J and clone size derive from that table, while D and trimming were established from the DNA sequence. Of about 490,000 clones listed, 70% to 80% are singletons.

This TCR derives from a woman aged 40 to 50 in good health. Some clones in this sample may be carry-over from other donors' samples. The V gene is TRBV28, the J gene TRBJ1-5; 7 nucleotides line up with TRBD1. Material: PBMCs. The chain's CDR3 is CASSSRTGGRPQHF. CDR3 DNA: TGTGCCAGCAGTTCAAGGACAGGCGGGCGGCCCCAGCATTTT. Filled out from reference TRBV28 and TRBJ1-5, the complete variable domain reads DVKVTQSSRYLVKRTGEKVFLECVQDMDHENMFWYRQDPGLGLRLIYFSYDVKMKEKGDIPEGYSVSREKKERFSLILESASTNQTSMYLCASSSRTGGRPQHFGDGTRLSIL.